This T cell receptor beta chain came from a study of cytomegalovirus exposure and HLA in healthy donors. Amplification used 60 Vbeta primers and 13 Jbeta primers. Generated by immunoSEQ multiplex PCR, the TCRdb table keeps only in-frame clones and is missing some. The data show fewer than 200,000 clones, roughly 80% seen once. CDR1 is SEHNR and CDR2 is FQNEAQ in the germline V gene (reference sequence). CDR3 size: 15 residues. V lost 5 bases and J lost 10, with 21 bases in between. This chain links TRBV7-9 with TRBJ2-1, with a possible D match to TRBD1 (6 bases). The sequenced material came from PBMCs. The origin of this receptor is a woman aged 18-29 years in good health and CMV-seronegative. The CDR3 DNA reads TGTGCCAGCAGCCCCCGGCTGACCTCCCAGGGGGAGCAGTTCTTC. This encodes CASSPRLTSQGEQFF.